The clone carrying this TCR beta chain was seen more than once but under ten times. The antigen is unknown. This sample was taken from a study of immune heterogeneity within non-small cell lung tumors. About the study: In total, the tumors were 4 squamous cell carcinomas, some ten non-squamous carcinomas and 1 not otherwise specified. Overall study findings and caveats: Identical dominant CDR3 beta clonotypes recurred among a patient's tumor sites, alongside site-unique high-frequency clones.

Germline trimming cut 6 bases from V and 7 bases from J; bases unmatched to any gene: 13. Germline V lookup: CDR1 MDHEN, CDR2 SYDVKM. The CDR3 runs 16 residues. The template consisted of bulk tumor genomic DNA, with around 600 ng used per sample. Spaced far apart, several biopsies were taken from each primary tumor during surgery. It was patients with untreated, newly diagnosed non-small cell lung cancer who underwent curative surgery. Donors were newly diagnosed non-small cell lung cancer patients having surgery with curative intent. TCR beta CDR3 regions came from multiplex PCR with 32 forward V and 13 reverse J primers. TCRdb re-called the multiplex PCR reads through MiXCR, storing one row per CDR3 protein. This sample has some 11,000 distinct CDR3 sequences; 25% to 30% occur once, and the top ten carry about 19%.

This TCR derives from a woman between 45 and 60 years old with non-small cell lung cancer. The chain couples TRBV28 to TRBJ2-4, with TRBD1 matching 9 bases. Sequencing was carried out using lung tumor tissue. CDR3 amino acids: CASSPYPGQGMNIQYF. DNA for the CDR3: TGTGCCAGCAGCCCGTATCCGGGACAGGGTATGAACATTCAGTACTTC.